These 26 T cell receptor beta chains were sequenced from one sample in a study of neoadjuvant anti-PD-1 for oral cavity cancer. Time point denoted: after neoadjuvant nivolumab, at surgical resection. Here immunoSEQ multiplex PCR was the method, and the copy in TCRdb shows in-frame clones only, minus some. The sample contains around 14,000 clones, around 70% of which appear only once. Source: PBMCs, taken after nivolumab (anti-PD-1) treatment. These receptors were collected from a person aged 40-85 years with oral cavity squamous cell carcinoma.

The V gene is TRBV20-1, the J gene TRBJ2-5, with D uncertain. The CDR3 is 11 amino acids. In germline, CDR1 is DFQATT, CDR2 SNEGSKA (reference sequence). Trimming cost V 6 bases and J 4 bases, with 9 bases left between them. CDR3 nucleotide sequence: TGCAGTGCCGTACAGAGAGAGACCCAGTACTTC. Translating it yields CSAVQRETQYF.

This clone was detected once. This chain uses TRBV15 with TRBJ2-2; TRBD2 is a possible D gene (6 bases). Germline CDR1 reads LNHNV; CDR2 reads YYDKDF (reference sequence). The CDR3 contains 12 residues. Trimming stripped 3 bases from V and 9 bases from J, with 8 bases between. The CDR3: CATSREGRELFF. The DNA of the CDR3 is TGTGCCACCAGCAGGGAGGGGCGGGAGCTGTTTTTT.

The rearrangement uses TRBV7-2 and TRBJ1-3, with D possibly being TRBD1 (6 bases). The CDR3 is 14 residues long. Germline V gives CDR1 SGHTA, CDR2 FQGNSA. The V gene lost 5 bases and the J gene lost 3 bases, with 11 bases spanning the gap. CDR3 region: CASSPGTYGNTIYF. The CDR3 DNA follows: TGTGCCAGCAGCCCAGGGACATATGGAAACACCATATATTTT.

The rearrangement uses TRBV2 and TRBJ1-5, with 7 bases fitting TRBD1. V lost 6 bases to trimming and J lost 5 bases; unmatched junction nucleotides: 7. This CDR3 is 14 amino acids long. CDR1 and CDR2 (germline): SNHLY, FYNNEI. In DNA form, the CDR3 reads TGTGCCAGCAGGAGCGGGACAGAAGATCAGCCCCAGCATTTT. Translating gives CASRSGTEDQPQHF.

The rearrangement joins TRBV28 to TRBJ1-3; D possibly corresponds to TRBD1 (5 bases). The germline gives CDR1 MDHEN, CDR2 SYDVKM. The CDR3 loop spans 13 amino acids. Deletions cut 5 bases from V and 3 bases from J, with 8 bases between. CDR3 nucleotides: TGTGCCAGCAGTCGGCAGGGTGGAAACACCATATATTTT. It specifies CASSRQGGNTIYF.

The chain recombines TRBV7-6 with TRBJ2-7; 9 positions agree with TRBD1. The V gene end was trimmed by 5 bases and the J gene end by 5 bases; junction bases not matched to a gene: 10. The CDR3 sequence is 15 residues long. CDR1 is SGHVS, CDR2 FNYEAQ, per germline. CDR3 nucleotides: TGTGCCAGCAGCCCGCGGACAGGGGCCGGGGACGAGCAGTACTTC. This codes for CASSPRTGAGDEQYF.

The J gene is TRBJ1-1, the V gene TRBV5-1; 9 nucleotides match TRBD1. Germline V gene data show CDR1 as SGHRS and CDR2 as YFSETQ. This CDR3 is built from 14 residues. The trim removed 4 bases at V and 3 bases at J, leaving 4 bases unmatched. Here the CDR3 reads CASSPDRGHTEAFF. The CDR3 DNA reads TGCGCCAGCAGCCCGGACAGGGGCCACACTGAAGCTTTCTTT.

This clone was seen once. The chain has TRBV2 and TRBJ2-1; 15 nucleotides agree with TRBD2. The trim removed 3 bases at V and 6 bases at J, leaving 3 bases unmatched. CDR1 is SNHLY, CDR2 FYNNEI, per germline. This CDR3 has 16 residues. Written as DNA, the CDR3 is TGTGCCAGCAGTGATGAGGGACTAGCGGGAGGCAATGAGCAGTTCTTC. Translation: CASSDEGLAGGNEQFF.

This clone was observed a handful of times. The chain is built from TRBV19 and TRBJ1-1, with D unresolved. Germline V gene lookup returns CDR1 LNHDA and CDR2 SQIVND (reference sequence). Between the trimmed V and J ends, which lost 2 bases and 1 base, there was a span of 5 bases. The CDR3 covers 13 residues. DNA of the CDR3: TGTGCCAGTAGTATAATGCCGAACACTGAAGCTTTCTTT. Translated: CASSIMPNTEAFF.

The J gene is TRBJ1-5, the V gene TRBV2, with D possibly matching TRBD1 (6 bases). The germline CDR1 and CDR2 sequences are SNHLY and FYNNEI. CDR3 length equals 16 residues. The V end was cut by 3 bases, the J end by 2 bases, with 14 bases between. The CDR3: CASSDRTDWGNQPQHF. CDR3 coding DNA: TGTGCCAGCAGTGATAGGACAGATTGGGGCAATCAGCCCCAGCATTTT.

The genes are TRBV7-6 and TRBJ2-7; D possibly corresponds to TRBD1 (5 bases). Trimming pared 4 bases from V and 1 base from J, leaving 11 bases between. CDR3 length: 14 residues. Germline-derived CDR1 and CDR2 are SGHVS and FNYEAQ. The CDR3 sequence is CASSSQGISYEQYF. Here the CDR3 DNA reads TGTGCCAGCAGCTCCCAGGGCATATCCTACGAGCAGTACTTC. The entire variable domain, with the rest obtained from reference TRBV7-6 and TRBJ2-7, is as follows: GAGVSQSPRYKVTKRGQDVALRCDPISGHVSLYWYRQALGQGPEFLTYFNYEAQQDKSGLPNDRFSAERPEGSISTLTIQRTEQRDSAMYRCASSSQGISYEQYFGPGTRLTVT.

The rearrangement uses TRBV5-1 and TRBJ2-5; unclear D gene. The CDR3 contains 13 residues. The germline V and J ends were trimmed by 1 base and 4 bases, with 8 bases remaining between them. Germline V gene data show CDR1 as SGHRS and CDR2 as YFSETQ. The CDR3 loop is CASSLPSLETQYF. In DNA form, the CDR3 reads TGCGCCAGCAGCTTGCCGTCCTTAGAGACCCAGTACTTC.

This rearrangement joins TRBV18 to TRBJ2-1; the match to TRBD1 covers 7 bases. The germline gives CDR1 KGHSH, CDR2 LQKENI. J lost 3 bases, V lost 6 bases, and 8 bases had no gene match. There are 15 residues in the CDR3. In nucleotides, the CDR3 is TGTGCCAGCTCGCCCGACAGGGTTCGCTACAATGAGCAGTTCTTC. Amino acids: CASSPDRVRYNEQFF.

The chain employs TRBV5-1 and TRBJ2-3, with a weak D call TRBD1 (6 bases). The CDR3 totals 14 residues. V lost 4 bases and J lost 2, with 11 bases in between. CDR1 and CDR2 from the germline V gene are SGHRS and YFSETQ. This CDR3 reads CASSRDKFTDTQYF. The DNA for the CDR3 is TGCGCCAGCAGCAGGGACAAATTCACAGATACGCAGTATTTT.

The rearrangement uses TRBV6-6 and TRBJ1-3; the D is unclear. The germline V gene has CDR1 MNHNY and CDR2 SVGAGI (reference sequence). CDR3 length equals 15 residues. Trimming pared 6 bases from V and 0 bases from J, leaving 12 bases between. Here the CDR3 DNA reads TGTGCCAGCAGCCAAGGACTTCTCTCTGGAAACACCATATATTTT. Residues: CASSQGLLSGNTIYF.

This clone turned up a few times. The chain combines TRBV11-2 with TRBJ2-2; 10 bases map to TRBD2. CDR3 size: 14 residues. From germline, CDR1 is SGHAT and CDR2 FQNNGV. V was clipped by 8 bases and J by 6 bases; unmatched bases: 6. The DNA of the CDR3 is TGTGCCAGCGGAACTAGCGGGATTGCCGGGGAGCTGTTTTTT. Its protein product is CASGTSGIAGELFF. The full variable domain, its missing parts supplied by reference TRBV11-2 and TRBJ2-2, is EAGVAQSPRYKIIEKRQSVAFWCNPISGHATLYWYQQILGQGPKLLIQFQNNGVVDDSQLPKDRFSAERLKGVDSTLKIQPAKLEDSAVYLCASGTSGIAGELFFGEGSRLTVL.

The CDR3 here is CASSGPQWRTDTQYF. DNA for the CDR3: TGTGCCAGCAGTGGGCCTCAGTGGCGGACAGATACGCAGTATTTT. J is TRBJ2-3 and V is TRBV2; no clear D gene. The CDR3 contains 15 residues. CDR1 is SNHLY and CDR2 is FYNNEI in the germline V gene. The V and J ends lost 4 bases and 3 bases respectively, with 14 bases between them.

The rearrangement links TRBV5-1 to TRBJ1-1, with TRBD1 as a possible D gene (5 bases). The CDR3 runs to 14 residues. V was trimmed by 0 bases and J by 1 base, leaving 7 bases between them. CDR1 is SGHRS, CDR2 YFSETQ, per germline. As DNA, the CDR3 is TGCGCCAGCAGCTTGGGGACAAGGAACACTGAAGCTTTCTTT. Protein: CASSLGTRNTEAFF.

The V and J genes are TRBV10-3 and TRBJ1-2, with D hard to call. V shed 2 bases and J shed 8 bases, with 9 bases lying between them. CDR3 size: 12 residues. Germline V CDR1 and CDR2: ENHRY, SYGVKD. CDR3 DNA: TGTGCCATCAGTGAGGCGGTAGAGGGCTACACCTTC. Encoded protein: CAISEAVEGYTF.

The chain combines TRBV9 with TRBJ2-1; 8 bases match TRBD1. Germline CDR1 and CDR2: SGDLS and YYNGEE. This CDR3 has 17 amino acids. V was pared by 1 base and J by 0 bases, with 6 bases of the junction left unmatched. The CDR3 nucleotides read TGTGCCAGCAGCGTATCCGGACAGGGTATCTCCTACAATGAGCAGTTCTTC. It encodes CASSVSGQGISYNEQFF.

The gene calls are TRBV11-3 and TRBJ2-3, with D maybe TRBD2 (7 bases). The CDR3 spans 15 residues. V was cut by 1 base and J by 2 bases, with 10 bases left in between. Germline lookup yields CDR1 SGHNT and CDR2 YENEEA. As DNA, the CDR3 is TGTGCCAGCAGCTTAGGAGGGGGGGACACAGATACGCAGTATTTT. This encodes CASSLGGGDTDTQYF.

This clone was counted only a few times. The V and J genes are TRBV7-6 and TRBJ2-3; D tentatively fits TRBD1 or TRBD2 (5 bases each). Germline V gives CDR1 SGHVS, CDR2 FNYEAQ. Trimming cost V 1 base and J 0 bases, with 8 bases left between them. The CDR3 totals 15 residues. This chain's CDR3 is CASSLGGVSTDTQYF. The CDR3 region has the DNA TGTGCCAGCAGCTTAGGAGGGGTTAGCACAGATACGCAGTATTTT.

On this clone: Sequence at one end of the junction differs from germline and may be a read error. The chain carries TRBV7-7 and TRBJ1-1; D unclear. The length of the CDR3 is 13 residues. CDR1 is SSHAT and CDR2 is FNYEAQ in the germline V gene (reference sequence). The CDR3 DNA sequence: TGTGCTAGCAGCTTAGACGTGAACACTGAAGCTTTCTTT. Encoded protein: CASSLDVNTEAFF.

This clone was counted once. This chain links TRBV10-3 with TRBJ2-1, with D perhaps matching TRBD2 (5 bases). CDR1 is ENHRY, CDR2 SYGVKD, per germline. Trimming stripped 7 bases from V and 0 bases from J, with 10 bases between. The CDR3 extends over 14 amino acids. The CDR3, as DNA: TGTGCCATCAAAGGAGCGGACTCCTACAATGAGCAGTTCTTC. This gives the protein CAIKGADSYNEQFF.

The chain combines TRBV7-5 with TRBJ2-3. TRBV7-5 is a pseudogene. The CDR3 contains 18 residues. Here the CDR3 reads CARSLWGRRDTSTDTQYF. The CDR3 DNA reads as TGTGCCAGAAGCTTATGGGGTCGGCGGGACACTAGCACAGATACGCAGTATTTT.

J is TRBJ1-3 and V is TRBV2; possible D gene TRBD1, 6 bases. Trimming cost V 7 bases and J 4 bases, with 17 bases left between them. From germline, CDR1 is SNHLY and CDR2 FYNNEI. The CDR3 has 15 residues. The CDR3: CASNIQGLRGNTIYF. CDR3 DNA sequence: TGTGCCAGCAACATACAGGGTTTGAGAGGAAACACCATATATTTT.